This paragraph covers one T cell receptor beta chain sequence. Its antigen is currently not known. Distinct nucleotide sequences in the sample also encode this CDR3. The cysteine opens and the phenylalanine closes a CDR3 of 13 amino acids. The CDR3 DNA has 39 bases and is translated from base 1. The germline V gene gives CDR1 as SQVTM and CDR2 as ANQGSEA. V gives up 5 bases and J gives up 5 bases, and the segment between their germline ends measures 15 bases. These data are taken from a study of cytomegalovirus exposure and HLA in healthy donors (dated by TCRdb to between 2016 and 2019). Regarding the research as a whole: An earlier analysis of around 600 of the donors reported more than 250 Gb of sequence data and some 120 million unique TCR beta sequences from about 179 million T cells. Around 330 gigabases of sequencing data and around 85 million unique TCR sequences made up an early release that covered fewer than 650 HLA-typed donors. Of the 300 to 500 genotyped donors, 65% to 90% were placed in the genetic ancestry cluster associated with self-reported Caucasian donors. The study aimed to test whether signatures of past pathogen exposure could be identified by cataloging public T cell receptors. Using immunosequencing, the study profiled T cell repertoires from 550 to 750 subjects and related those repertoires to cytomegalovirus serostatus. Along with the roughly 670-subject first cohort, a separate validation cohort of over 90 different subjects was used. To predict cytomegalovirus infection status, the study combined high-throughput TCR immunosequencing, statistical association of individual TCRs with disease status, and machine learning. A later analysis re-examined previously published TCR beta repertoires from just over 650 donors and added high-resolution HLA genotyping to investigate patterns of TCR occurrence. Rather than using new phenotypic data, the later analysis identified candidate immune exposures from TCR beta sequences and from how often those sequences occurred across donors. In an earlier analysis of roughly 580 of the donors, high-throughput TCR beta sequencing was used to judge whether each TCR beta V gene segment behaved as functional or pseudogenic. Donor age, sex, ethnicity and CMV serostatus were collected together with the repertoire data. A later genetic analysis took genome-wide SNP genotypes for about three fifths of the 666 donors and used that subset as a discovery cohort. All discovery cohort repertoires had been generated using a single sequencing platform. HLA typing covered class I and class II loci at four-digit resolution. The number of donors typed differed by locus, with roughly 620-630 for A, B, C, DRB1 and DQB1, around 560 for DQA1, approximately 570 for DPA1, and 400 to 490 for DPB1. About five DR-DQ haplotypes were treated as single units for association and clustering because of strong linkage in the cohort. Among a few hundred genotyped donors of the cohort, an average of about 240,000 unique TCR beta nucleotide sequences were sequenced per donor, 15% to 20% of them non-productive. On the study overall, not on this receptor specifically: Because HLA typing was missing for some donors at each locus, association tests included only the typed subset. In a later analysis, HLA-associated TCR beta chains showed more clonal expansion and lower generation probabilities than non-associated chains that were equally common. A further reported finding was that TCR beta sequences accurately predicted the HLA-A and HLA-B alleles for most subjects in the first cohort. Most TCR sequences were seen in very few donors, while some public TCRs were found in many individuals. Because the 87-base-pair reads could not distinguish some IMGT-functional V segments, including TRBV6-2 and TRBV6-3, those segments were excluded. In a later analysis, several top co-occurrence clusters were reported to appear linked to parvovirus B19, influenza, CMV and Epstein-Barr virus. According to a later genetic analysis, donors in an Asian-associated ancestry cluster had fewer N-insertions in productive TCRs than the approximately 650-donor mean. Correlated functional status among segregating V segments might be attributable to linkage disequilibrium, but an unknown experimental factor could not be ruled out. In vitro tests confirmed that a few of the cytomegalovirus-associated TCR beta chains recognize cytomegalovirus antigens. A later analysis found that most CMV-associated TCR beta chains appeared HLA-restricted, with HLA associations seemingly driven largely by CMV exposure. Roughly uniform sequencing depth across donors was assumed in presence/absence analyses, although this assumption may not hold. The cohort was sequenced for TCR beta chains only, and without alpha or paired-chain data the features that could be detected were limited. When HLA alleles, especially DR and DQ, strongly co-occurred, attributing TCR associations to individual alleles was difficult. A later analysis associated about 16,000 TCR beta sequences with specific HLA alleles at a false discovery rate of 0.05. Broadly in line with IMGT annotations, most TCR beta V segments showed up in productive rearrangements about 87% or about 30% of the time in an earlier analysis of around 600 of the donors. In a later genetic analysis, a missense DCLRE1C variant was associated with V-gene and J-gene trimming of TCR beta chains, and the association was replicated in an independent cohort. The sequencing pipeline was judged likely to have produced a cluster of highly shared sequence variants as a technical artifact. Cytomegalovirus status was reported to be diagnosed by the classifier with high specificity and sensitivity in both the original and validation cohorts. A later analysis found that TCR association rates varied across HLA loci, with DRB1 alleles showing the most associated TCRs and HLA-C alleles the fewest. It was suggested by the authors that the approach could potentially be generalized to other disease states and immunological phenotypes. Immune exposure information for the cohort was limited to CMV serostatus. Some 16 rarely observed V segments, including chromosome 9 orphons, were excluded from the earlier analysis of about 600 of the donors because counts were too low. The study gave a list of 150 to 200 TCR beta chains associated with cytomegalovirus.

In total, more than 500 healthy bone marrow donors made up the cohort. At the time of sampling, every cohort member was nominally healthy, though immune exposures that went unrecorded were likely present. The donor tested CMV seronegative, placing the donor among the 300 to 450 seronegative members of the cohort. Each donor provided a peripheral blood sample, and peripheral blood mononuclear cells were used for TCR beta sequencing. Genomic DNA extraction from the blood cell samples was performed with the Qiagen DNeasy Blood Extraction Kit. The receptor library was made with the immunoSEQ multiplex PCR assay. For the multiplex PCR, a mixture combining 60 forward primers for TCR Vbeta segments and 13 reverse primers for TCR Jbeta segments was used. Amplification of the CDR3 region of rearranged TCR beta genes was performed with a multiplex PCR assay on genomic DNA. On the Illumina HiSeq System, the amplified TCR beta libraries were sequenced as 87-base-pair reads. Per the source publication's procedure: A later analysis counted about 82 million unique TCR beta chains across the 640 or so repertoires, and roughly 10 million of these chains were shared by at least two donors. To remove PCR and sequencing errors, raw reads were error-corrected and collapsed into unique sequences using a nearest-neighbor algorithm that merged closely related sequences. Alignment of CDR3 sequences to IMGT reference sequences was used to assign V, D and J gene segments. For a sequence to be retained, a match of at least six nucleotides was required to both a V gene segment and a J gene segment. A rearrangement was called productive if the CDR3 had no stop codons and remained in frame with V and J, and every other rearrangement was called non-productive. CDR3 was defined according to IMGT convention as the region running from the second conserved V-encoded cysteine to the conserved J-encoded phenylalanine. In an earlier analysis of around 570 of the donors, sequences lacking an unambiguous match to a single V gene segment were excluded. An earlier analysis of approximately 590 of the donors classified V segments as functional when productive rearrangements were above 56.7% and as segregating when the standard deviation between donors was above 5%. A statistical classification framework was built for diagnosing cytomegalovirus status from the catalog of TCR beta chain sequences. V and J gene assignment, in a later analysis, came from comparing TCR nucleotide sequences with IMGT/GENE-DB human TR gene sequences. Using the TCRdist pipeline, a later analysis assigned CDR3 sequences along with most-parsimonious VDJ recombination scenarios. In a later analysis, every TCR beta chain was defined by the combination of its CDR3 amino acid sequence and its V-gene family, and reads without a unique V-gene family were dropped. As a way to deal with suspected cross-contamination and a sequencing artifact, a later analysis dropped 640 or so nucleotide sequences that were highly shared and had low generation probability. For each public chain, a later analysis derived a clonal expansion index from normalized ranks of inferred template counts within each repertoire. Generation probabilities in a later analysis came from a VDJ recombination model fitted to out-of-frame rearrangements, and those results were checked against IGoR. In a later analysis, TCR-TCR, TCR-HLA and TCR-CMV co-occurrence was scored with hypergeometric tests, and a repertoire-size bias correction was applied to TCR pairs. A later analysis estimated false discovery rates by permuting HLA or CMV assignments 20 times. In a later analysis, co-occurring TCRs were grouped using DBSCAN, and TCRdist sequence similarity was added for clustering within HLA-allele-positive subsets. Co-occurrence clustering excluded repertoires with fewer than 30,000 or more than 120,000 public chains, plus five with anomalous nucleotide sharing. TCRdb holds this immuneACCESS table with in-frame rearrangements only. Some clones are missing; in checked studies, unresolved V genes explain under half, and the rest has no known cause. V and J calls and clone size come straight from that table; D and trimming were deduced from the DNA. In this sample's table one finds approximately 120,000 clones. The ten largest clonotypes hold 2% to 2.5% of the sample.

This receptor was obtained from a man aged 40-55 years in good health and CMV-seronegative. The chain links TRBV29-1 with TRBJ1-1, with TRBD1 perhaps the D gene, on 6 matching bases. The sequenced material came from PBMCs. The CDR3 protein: CSVLRGGRTEAFF. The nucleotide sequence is TGCAGCGTTCTAAGGGGGGGGCGGACTGAAGCTTTCTTT.